The 30 T cell receptor beta chains given below trace back to one sample, sequenced in a study of blood T cell repertoires in COVID-19 (dated by TCRdb to about 2020). Libraries were prepared through the immunoSEQ multiplex PCR assay. TCRdb's version of the immuneACCESS table is confined to in-frame rearrangements and falls short of the full clone set. An unresolved V gene accounts for under half of the shortfall where checked; the remainder is of unknown origin. Counted in this sample were approximately 240,000 clones; roughly 82% of them appeared once. Of the sample, 4.9% is held by the ten largest clones. Sequencing was carried out using peripheral blood. The receptors were gathered from a woman aged 80 or over with active or convalescent COVID-19.

The chain combines TRBV3-1 (or the pseudogene TRBV3-2) with TRBJ1-4, with a tentative D call TRBD1 (6 bases). This CDR3 has 16 amino acids. The germline V gene encodes CDR1 LGHDT and CDR2 YNNKEL (reference sequence). V dropped 4 bases and J dropped 8 bases, with 20 bases sitting between them. Here the CDR3 reads CASSRNTGQWGEKLFF. The DNA for the CDR3 is TGTGCCAGCAGCCGTAACACAGGGCAGTGGGGGGAAAAACTGTTTTTT.

The V and J genes are TRBV4-1 and TRBJ2-7; D remains unclear. V was pared by 1 base and J by 1 base, with 11 bases between. Germline assignment: CDR1 MGHRA and CDR2 YSYEKL. The CDR3 consists of 15 residues. The CDR3 coding sequence is TGCGCCAGCAGCCAAGGTACAGAAGGTTCCTACGAGCAGTACTTC. It yields the protein CASSQGTEGSYEQYF.

The rearrangement links TRBV5-1 to TRBJ2-5, with 8 bases aligning to TRBD1. This CDR3 spans 14 amino acids. J lost 5 bases, V lost 4 bases, and 7 bases had no gene match. Germline loops: CDR1 SGHRS, CDR2 YFSETQ. The CDR3 region has the DNA TGCGCCAGCAGCATCGGGACAGGTGATGAGACCCAGTACTTC. Protein sequence: CASSIGTGDETQYF.

The rearrangement links TRBV5-1 to TRBJ1-1; D perhaps matches TRBD1 (6 bases). This CDR3 region has 12 residues. With 4 bases removed from V and 4 bases from J, the gap between germline ends came to 8 bases. The V gene's germline CDR1 is SGHRS and CDR2 YFSETQ. CDR3 residues: CASSAQGTEAFF. Here the CDR3 DNA reads TGCGCCAGCAGCGCACAGGGCACTGAAGCTTTCTTT.

The J gene is TRBJ2-1, the V gene TRBV19; 10 bases map to TRBD2. Germline V gives CDR1 LNHDA, CDR2 SQIVND (reference sequence). The CDR3 sequence is 17 residues long. The ends lost 1 base at V and 2 bases at J; junction bases unmatched: 5. CDR3 protein: CASSIGLAGGPYNEQFF. The CDR3 DNA is TGTGCCAGTAGTATAGGGTTAGCGGGGGGCCCCTACAATGAGCAGTTCTTC.

V gene TRBV10-3 combines with J gene TRBJ1-6; D perhaps matches TRBD1 (5 bases). Germline CDR1 ENHRY, CDR2 SYGVKD. The CDR3 has 14 residues. V gave up 6 bases and J gave up 10 bases, with 16 bases separating them. The CDR3 sequence is CAIRAGRDGSPLHF. CDR3 in DNA: TGTGCCATCAGAGCCGGCAGGGATGGATCACCCCTCCACTTT.

The rearrangement links TRBV10-3 to TRBJ1-3; unclear D gene. The CDR3 consists of 13 residues. Germline V gives CDR1 ENHRY, CDR2 SYGVKD. Trimming took 8 bases from V and 2 from J, leaving 10 bases between them. CDR3 protein: CAIGGSPGNTIYF. The CDR3 nucleotides are TGTGCCATCGGCGGTTCCCCTGGAAACACCATATATTTT.

The rearrangement links TRBV4-2 to TRBJ2-3, with 12 bases identical to TRBD2. Trimming removed 1 base from V and 6 bases from J; junction bases left unmatched: 5. From germline, CDR1 is LGHNA and CDR2 YNFKEQ. The CDR3 length is 16 residues. CDR3 DNA sequence: TGTGCCAGCAGCCAAGGGACTAGCGGGGACCTGGATACGCAGTATTTT. It yields the protein CASSQGTSGDLDTQYF.

The chain combines TRBV11-2 with TRBJ1-2, with 7 nucleotides matching TRBD1. The CDR3 is made up of 15 amino acids. The V gene end was trimmed by 5 bases and the J gene end by 4 bases; junction bases not matched to a gene: 10. Per the germline V gene, CDR1 is SGHAT and CDR2 is FQNNGV. The CDR3 region is CASSQIKTGIYGYTF. CDR3 sequence (DNA): TGTGCCAGCAGCCAAATAAAGACAGGGATCTATGGCTACACCTTC.

The CDR3 region has the DNA TGTGCCAGCAGCCAGGGACAGTTCAATGAAAAACTGTTTTTT. It yields the protein CASSQGQFNEKLFF. This rearrangement joins TRBV7-6 to TRBJ1-4; 7 bases are shared with TRBD1. This CDR3 has 14 amino acids. The germline gives CDR1 SGHVS, CDR2 FNYEAQ. With V trimmed by 5 bases and J by 5 bases, 5 bases remained unmatched.

J is TRBJ2-7 and V is TRBV5-1, with D maybe TRBD1 (6 bases). Germline loops: CDR1 SGHRS, CDR2 YFSETQ. The V and J ends lost 7 bases and 7 bases respectively, with 15 bases between them. The CDR3 loop spans 12 amino acids. CDR3 bases: TGCGCCAGCGGCTGGGACAAGTCGGAGCAGTACTTC. Protein: CASGWDKSEQYF.

This clone was counted only a few times. The chain uses TRBV6-5 and TRBJ2-1; D may be TRBD1 (6 bases). The CDR3 is made up of 12 amino acids. Deletions cut 4 bases from V and 6 bases from J, with 7 bases between. The V gene's germline CDR1 is MNHEY and CDR2 SVGAGI. The CDR3 nucleotides read TGTGCCAGCAGTTCGGACAGCAATGAGCAGTTCTTC. It encodes CASSSDSNEQFF.

This chain joins TRBV19 and TRBJ1-3; D uncertain. Germline CDR1 is LNHDA and CDR2 is SQIVND (reference sequence). Trimming pared 10 bases from V and 0 bases from J, leaving 10 bases between. There are 13 residues in the CDR3. This CDR3 reads CATRPFSGNTIYF. CDR3 bases: TGTGCCACGCGGCCCTTCTCTGGAAACACCATATATTTT.

V gene TRBV2 combines with J gene TRBJ2-3, with 7 bases fitting TRBD2. The CDR3 is 15 residues long. CDR1 is SNHLY and CDR2 is FYNNEI in the germline V gene. The ends lost 7 bases at V and 2 bases at J; junction bases unmatched: 9. CDR3 protein: CASMGSGGYTDTQYF. CDR3 in DNA: TGTGCCAGCATGGGTTCCGGGGGGTACACAGATACGCAGTATTTT. Full variable domain (outside the CDR3, taken from reference TRBV2 and TRBJ2-3): EPEVTQTPSHQVTQMGQEVILRCVPISNHLYFYWYRQILGQKVEFLVSFYNNEISEKSEIFDDQFSVERPDGSNFTLKIRSTKLEDSAMYFCASMGSGGYTDTQYFGPGTRLTVL.

The chain carries TRBV5-1 and TRBJ1-1, with TRBD1 matching 7 bases. CDR1 SGHRS and CDR2 YFSETQ come from the germline V gene. This CDR3 spans 15 amino acids. V dropped 0 bases and J dropped 8; count of bases not matched to a gene: 10. Here the CDR3 reads CASSLALTGTAEAFF. CDR3 sequence (DNA): TGCGCCAGCAGCTTGGCGTTGACAGGGACCGCCGAAGCTTTCTTT.

CDR3 amino acids: CASSTQGREQYF. CDR3 nucleotide sequence: TGTGCCAGCAGTACACAGGGACGGGAGCAGTACTTC. The gene calls are TRBV7-9 and TRBJ2-7, with D maybe TRBD1 (6 bases). CDR1 and CDR2 (germline): SEHNR, FQNEAQ (reference sequence). The CDR3 covers 12 residues. V lost 6 bases and J lost 7, with 13 bases in between.

This clone came up once. V gene TRBV3-1 (or the pseudogene TRBV3-2) combines with J gene TRBJ1-2, with D possibly being TRBD1 (5 bases). This CDR3 has 12 residues. The V end lost 3 bases, the J end lost 6 bases, and 8 bases lay between the germline ends. Germline CDR1 is LGHDT and CDR2 is YNNKEL (reference sequence). This chain's CDR3 is CASSQWGDGYTF. The CDR3 DNA follows: TGTGCCAGCAGCCAGTGGGGGGATGGCTACACCTTC.

The chain is built from TRBV12-3 or TRBV12-4 and TRBJ1-1; D perhaps matches TRBD1 (5 bases). V lost 3 bases and J 4 bases, leaving 9 bases between the germline ends. The CDR3 runs 13 residues. The CDR3 spells CASSLEGPTEAFF. The CDR3 DNA reads TGTGCCAGCAGTTTGGAGGGGCCCACTGAAGCTTTCTTT.

This clone showed up just once. V is TRBV18 and J is TRBJ1-5; no reliable D call. Germline lookup yields CDR1 KGHSH and CDR2 LQKENI. This CDR3 is built from 14 residues. V lost 3 bases, J lost 4 bases, and 10 bases lay in between. CDR3 region: CASSPDGGNQPQHF. CDR3 sequence (DNA): TGTGCCAGCTCACCCGACGGAGGGAATCAGCCCCAGCATTTT.

The genes are TRBV6-5 and TRBJ2-1; 14 bases are a match to TRBD2. The CDR3 extends over 15 amino acids. V trimming: 5 bases; J trimming: 10 bases; junction bases outside the gene matches: 7. Germline-derived CDR1 and CDR2 are MNHEY and SVGAGI. CDR3 protein: CASSRGLAGEGEQFF. DNA for the CDR3: TGTGCCAGCAGTAGGGGACTAGCGGGAGAAGGGGAGCAGTTCTTC.

The rearrangement uses TRBV2 and TRBJ1-5; D possibly corresponds to TRBD1 (5 bases). Per the germline V gene, CDR1 is SNHLY and CDR2 is FYNNEI. This CDR3 is 13 amino acids long. Trimming left V 3 bases short and J 7 bases short, with 10 bases between. The CDR3 protein is CASSDRGSQPQHF. CDR3 bases: TGTGCCAGCAGTGATAGGGGATCGCAGCCCCAGCATTTT.

The chain carries TRBV5-4 and TRBJ2-2, with 13 bases identical to TRBD2. This CDR3 contains 17 residues. V gave up 3 bases and J gave up 9 bases; unmatched junction bases: 11. The germline gives CDR1 SGHNT, CDR2 YYREEE (reference sequence). The CDR3 DNA sequence: TGTGCCAGCAGCTCCAGGACTAGCGGGAGTGAATTGAGGGAGCTGTTTTTT. Protein product: CASSSRTSGSELRELFF.

This clone was observed a single time. This chain links TRBV11-2 with TRBJ2-7; D might be TRBD2 (6 bases). The CDR3 extends over 14 amino acids. Germline V gene data show CDR1 as SGHAT and CDR2 as FQNNGV. V gave up 4 bases and J gave up 2 bases, with 12 bases separating them. In DNA, the CDR3 is TGTGCCAGCAGCTATCAGCGGGTGACCTACGAGCAGTACTTC. As protein: CASSYQRVTYEQYF.

The chain employs TRBV15 and TRBJ2-2, with 7 bases that match TRBD2. Per germline, CDR1 LNHNV and CDR2 YYDKDF (reference sequence). This CDR3 region has 19 residues. After removal of 6 bases from V and 0 bases from J, the junction contained 16 bases not matched to a gene. The CDR3 loop is CATRERLWRAGPNTGELFF. DNA of the CDR3: TGTGCCACCAGGGAACGACTGTGGAGAGCGGGACCGAACACCGGGGAGCTGTTTTTT. Supplemented by reference TRBV15 and TRBJ2-2, the full variable domain reads DAMVIQNPRYQVTQFGKPVTLSCSQTLNHNVMYWYQQKSSQAPKLLFHYYDKDFNNEADTPDNFQSRRPNTSFCFLDIRSPGLGDTAMYLCATRERLWRAGPNTGELFFGEGSRLTVL.

V gene TRBV4-1 combines with J gene TRBJ1-2; 7 bases align to TRBD1. V shed 4 bases, J shed 7 bases, and the junction held 12 bases outside the gene matches. Germline values: CDR1 MGHRA, CDR2 YSYEKL. The CDR3 runs to 15 residues. CDR3 sequence reads: CASSPPPRGSRGYTF. CDR3 bases: TGCGCCAGCAGCCCGCCTCCCAGGGGGTCCCGTGGCTACACCTTC.

The V call is TRBV3-1 (or the pseudogene TRBV3-2), the J call TRBJ1-4; D unclear. CDR1 is LGHDT and CDR2 is YNNKEL in the germline V gene (reference sequence). Trimming cost V 0 bases and J 8 bases, with 16 bases left between them. The CDR3 spans 16 residues. The CDR3 here is CASSQDARQDGEKLFF. The CDR3 bases are TGTGCCAGCAGCCAAGACGCGCGGCAAGATGGAGAAAAACTGTTTTTT.

V and J are TRBV11-3 and TRBJ1-6; tentative D call: TRBD1 (6 bases). CDR1 and CDR2 (germline): SGHNT, YENEEA. The CDR3 loop spans 14 amino acids. Trimming left V 4 bases short and J 6 bases short, with 10 bases between. CDR3 in DNA: TGTGCCAGCAGCTCACAGGGTCTTAATTCACCCCTCCACTTT. Translated, it gives CASSSQGLNSPLHF.

The chain combines TRBV18 with TRBJ1-3, with 7 bases fitting TRBD1. The V gene end was trimmed by 6 bases and the J gene end by 2 bases; junction bases not matched to a gene: 13. This CDR3 spans 17 amino acids. CDR1 KGHSH and CDR2 LQKENI come from the germline V gene. The CDR3 region has the DNA TGTGCCAGCTCCGAACAAACGACAGGGATTCCTGGAAACACCATATATTTT. Translating gives CASSEQTTGIPGNTIYF.

The rearrangement uses TRBV2 and TRBJ1-6, with no clear D. CDR3 length: 13 residues. Trimming shortened V by 4 bases and J by 7 bases, and 8 bases separated the two germline ends. Germline assignment: CDR1 SNHLY and CDR2 FYNNEI. The CDR3 reads CASSARENSPLHF. For the CDR3, the DNA is TGTGCCAGCAGTGCTCGGGAGAATTCACCCCTCCACTTT.

The chain uses TRBV12-5 and TRBJ2-7; 10 positions match TRBD1. The CDR3 runs to 14 residues. V dropped 4 bases and J dropped 6; count of bases not matched to a gene: 6. CDR1 is LGHNT, CDR2 FRNRAP, per germline. CDR3 protein: CASGWGTGASEQYF. The DNA of the CDR3 is TGTGCTAGTGGTTGGGGGACAGGGGCGAGCGAGCAGTACTTC.